The rows below give T cell receptor beta chains drawn from one sample of a study of cytomegalovirus exposure and HLA in healthy donors. Profiled with immunoSEQ multiplex PCR; TCRdb holds only in-frame clones, not every one. The repertoire holds 95,000 or so clones, approximately 80% seen once, with about 5% in the top ten. Sequenced sample: PBMCs. The receptors here all came from a woman aged 40 to 50 in good health and CMV-seronegative. The CDR3 runs from the conserved cysteine through the conserved F or W. D genes are given only for firm matches. For some rows the clone size is stated as once, few or many, or as a class when expanded; others skip it.

size	V	D	J	CDR3	DNA
.	TRBV2	.	TRBJ2-7	CASRGATYEQYF	TGTGCCAGCAGGGGGGCAACCTACGAGCAGTACTTC
.	TRBV6-1	TRBD1	TRBJ1-2	CASSAWTGQYPF	TGTGCCAGCAGTGCGTGGACAGGACAGTACCCCTTC
.	TRBV5-1	TRBD1	TRBJ1-1	CASTLMGGQGYVNTEAFF	TGCGCCAGCACCCTCATGGGGGGACAGGGGTACGTGAACACTGAAGCTTTCTTT
.	TRBV27	.	TRBJ1-6	CASRSWGVDNSPLHF	TGTGCCAGCAGGTCTTGGGGAGTAGATAATTCACCCCTCCACTTT
few	TRBV7-9	TRBD1	TRBJ2-1	CASSNLLTGSDNEQFF	TGTGCCAGCAGCAACCTGCTGACAGGGTCGGACAATGAGCAGTTCTTC
.	TRBV5-1	TRBD1	TRBJ2-3	CASSLGTGWADTQYF	TGCGCCAGCAGCTTGGGGACAGGGTGGGCAGATACGCAGTATTTT
.	TRBV11-2	.	TRBJ1-6	CASSLVVNSPLHF	TGTGCCAGCAGCTTAGTCGTTAATTCACCCCTCCACTTT
.	TRBV18	.	TRBJ1-1	CASSPDSLNTEAFF	TGTGCCAGCTCACCAGACAGTTTGAACACTGAAGCTTTCTTT
.	TRBV9	TRBD1	TRBJ2-5	CASSVDPMGQQETQYF	TGTGCCAGCAGCGTAGACCCAATGGGACAGCAAGAGACCCAGTACTTC
once	TRBV7-3	TRBD2	TRBJ2-3	CASSLMAAGGPSDTQYF	TGTGCCAGCAGCTTAATGGCGGCGGGGGGACCTTCAGATACGCAGTATTTT
once	TRBV27	TRBD1	TRBJ1-2	CASGQAPNYGYTF	TGTGCCAGCGGACAGGCCCCTAACTATGGCTACACCTTC
.	TRBV5-6	TRBD2	TRBJ2-5	CASSRGLARETQYF	TGTGCCAGCAGCCGTGGACTAGCGCGGGAGACCCAGTACTTC
.	TRBV7-2	.	TRBJ2-3	CASSLAVNTDTQYF	TGTGCCAGCAGCTTAGCTGTCAACACAGATACGCAGTATTTT
.	TRBV7-7	TRBD1	TRBJ2-7	CASSLGQGLYEQYF	TGTGCTAGCAGCTTGGGACAGGGTCTTTACGAGCAGTACTTC
.	TRBV4-2	.	TRBJ2-3	CASSYEVGVSATDTQYF	TGTGCCAGCAGCTATGAAGTAGGGGTATCAGCCACAGATACGCAGTATTTT
.	TRBV2	.	TRBJ1-5	CASSAELLIVNNQPQHF	TGTGCCAGCAGCGCGGAATTGCTGATAGTAAACAATCAGCCCCAGCATTTT
.	TRBV27	.	TRBJ2-7	CASSPRKSRAYEQYF	TGTGCCAGCAGTCCACGAAAAAGCAGGGCCTACGAGCAGTACTTC
once	TRBV18	.	TRBJ1-2	CASSPRKGGADGYTF	TGTGCCAGCTCACCACGGAAAGGGGGTGCCGATGGCTACACCTTC
.	TRBV7-6	TRBD2	TRBJ2-1	CASSTDRSGGSYNEQFF	TGTGCCAGCAGCACAGACCGTAGCGGGGGGTCCTACAATGAGCAGTTCTTC
.	TRBV6-1	.	TRBJ1-2	CASSKQGLYGYTF	TGTGCCAGCAGCAAACAGGGCCTCTATGGCTACACCTTC
.	TRBV7-9	TRBD1	TRBJ2-2	CASSLLDRVPNTGELFF	TGTGCCAGCAGCTTACTAGACAGGGTCCCGAACACCGGGGAGCTGTTTTTT
.	TRBV2	TRBD1	TRBJ1-5	CASSRQGNSNQPQHF	TGTGCCAGCAGTCGACAGGGGAATAGCAATCAGCCCCAGCATTTT
few	TRBV6-6	.	TRBJ1-1	CASSYEGRQTEAFF	TGTGCCAGCAGTTACGAAGGGAGGCAGACTGAAGCTTTCTTT
.	TRBV4-3	TRBD1	TRBJ2-5	CASARTGGETQYF	TGCGCCAGCGCTAGGACAGGGGGCGAGACCCAGTACTTC
.	TRBV2	TRBD1	TRBJ1-5	CASRGDRNQPQHF	TGTGCCAGCAGGGGGGACAGGAATCAGCCCCAGCATTTT
.	TRBV29-1	.	TRBJ1-1	CSVEWLTEAFF	TGCAGCGTTGAGTGGCTTACTGAAGCTTTCTTT
once	TRBV27	.	TRBJ1-2	CASSDGRSDGYTF	TGTGCCAGCAGTGACGGGAGGAGTGATGGCTACACCTTC